Listed below are T cell receptor beta chains from one sample, sequenced in a study of T cells in Graves' hyperthyroidism and ophthalmopathy. TCRdb re-called the multiplex PCR reads with MiXCR, one entry per CDR3 protein. There are 400,000 or so distinct CDR3 sequences in the sample; around an eighth occur only once, and approximately 29% lies in the top ten. Material for sequencing was blood. These receptors all stem from a man between 50 and 59 years old with Graves' ophthalmopathy. Each CDR3 is given with its conserved first and last residue. Fields, in order: J gene, D gene, V gene, clone size, CDR3 DNA, CDR3 protein. A D gene is named only where the DNA matches it firmly. Rows give clone size only sometimes, using once, few, many, or a class for an expanded clone.

>TRBJ1-2|NA|TRBV20-1|NA
TGCAGTGCTAGTATCCCGCTCAGCTATGGCTACACCTTC
CSASIPLSYGYTF
>TRBJ2-7|TRBD2|TRBV6-1|many
TGTGCCAGCCATCTAGCGGGAGGGCCCTACGAGCAGTACTTC
CASHLAGGPYEQYF
>TRBJ2-5|TRBD2|TRBV14|few
TGTGCCAGCAGCCTAGCGGGCTGGTACCAAGAGACCCAGTACTTC
CASSLAGWYQETQYF
>TRBJ2-1|TRBD2|TRBV12-3/TRBV12-4|NA
TGTGCCAGCAGAACCGGGACTAGCGGGAGTTATGAGCAGTTCTTC
CASRTGTSGSYEQFF
>TRBJ2-3|NA|TRBV18|NA
TGTGCCAGCTCACCACCCGACGGGGTAAGCACAGATACGCAGTATTTT
CASSPPDGVSTDTQYF
>TRBJ2-7|NA|TRBV11-2|many
TGTGCCAGCAGTCTGGAAGGGATGTTTCTCGAGCAGTACTTC
CASSLEGMFLEQYF
>TRBJ2-3|TRBD1|TRBV14|few
TGTGCCAGCAGCCAAGATGGGTTTGGACAGGGGCCCAGGGATACGCAGTATTTT
CASSQDGFGQGPRDTQYF
>TRBJ1-2|TRBD1|TRBV2|many
TGTGCCAGCAGACGACAGGGTTTGGACTATGGCTACACCTTC
CASRRQGLDYGYTF
>TRBJ2-1|NA|TRBV28|many
TGTGCCAGCACCACAGGGACGACCTCCTACAATGAGCAGTTCTTC
CASTTGTTSYNEQFF
>TRBJ1-2|NA|TRBV9|many
TGTGCCAGCAGCGTAGATCCGCGGCCCTCTAACTATGGCTACACCTTC
CASSVDPRPSNYGYTF
>TRBJ1-1|NA|TRBV29-1|many
TGCAGCGCTCCGGACCGATTGAACACTGAAGCTTTCTTT
CSAPDRLNTEAFF
>TRBJ2-1|NA|TRBV5-1|many
TGCGCCAGCAGCTTGGGGTTAGAGACGTCATACAATGAGCAGTTCTTC
CASSLGLETSYNEQFF
>TRBJ1-1|NA|TRBV15|many
TGTGCCACCAGCAGAGCACTTGTTTCCACTGAAGCTTTCTTT
CATSRALVSTEAFF
>TRBJ2-2|NA|TRBV27|NA
TGTGCCAGCAGTTTCGGTGCGCCAGGGCACCCCGCGAACACCGGGGAGCTGTTTTTT
CASSFGAPGHPANTGELFF
>TRBJ2-5|NA|TRBV7-9|few
TGTGCCAGCAGCGAAAGAAAGGGTATGGAGACCCAGTACTTC
CASSERKGMETQYF
>TRBJ2-5|NA|TRBV7-9|many
TGTGCCAGCAGCTTCACTTGGGGAGGCCAAGAGACCCAGTACTTC
CASSFTWGGQETQYF
>TRBJ1-5|TRBD1|TRBV12-3/TRBV12-4|few
TGTGCCAGCGCCTACACTAGCTGGACAGGGACTCAGCCCCAGCATTTT
CASAYTSWTGTQPQHF
>TRBJ1-5|NA|TRBV4-1|NA
TGCGCCAGCAGCCCACGGACGGGTGGAGGTCGGCCCCAGCATTTT
CASSPRTGGGRPQHF
>TRBJ2-5|TRBD1|TRBV13|many
TGTGCCAGCAGCTTCAATCCGGGACAGCGTCGCGACCAGTACTTC
CASSFNPGQRRDQYF
>TRBJ2-7|NA|TRBV9|many
TGTGCCAGCAGCGGCGGGCCTAGCGAACCCTACGAGCAGTACTTC
CASSGGPSEPYEQYF
>TRBJ2-3|TRBD2|TRBV6-6|few
TGTGCCAGCAGTTACGACCTAGCGGCAGATACGCAGTATTTT
CASSYDLAADTQYF
>TRBJ2-2|TRBD1|TRBV29-1|few
TGCAGCGTTCCGGGACAGGGAGTTACCGGGGAGCTGTTTTTT
CSVPGQGVTGELFF
>TRBJ2-1|NA|TRBV5-1|few
TGCGCCAGCAGCACATTTAGCGCCAGCTCCTACAATGAGCAGTTCTTC
CASSTFSASSYNEQFF
>TRBJ2-2|NA|TRBV20-1|many
TGCAGTGCTAGAGATAAGGGGGCGCGGGGTTTCGGGGAGCTGTTTTTT
CSARDKGARGFGELFF
>TRBJ2-5|NA|TRBV7-9|many
TGTGCCAGCCCGGGCCCTAGTGACGGGAGAATCCTAGGAGAGACCCAGTACTTC
CASPGPSDGRILGETQYF
>TRBJ2-1|TRBD2|TRBV5-1|many
TGCGCCAGCAGCTTGAGAAGCGGGAGTTTAAATGAGCAGTTCTTC
CASSLRSGSLNEQFF
>TRBJ2-7|TRBD1|TRBV3-1|many
TGTGCCAGCAGCCAGGGACAGGCAACCTTCTACGAGCAGTACTTC
CASSQGQATFYEQYF
>TRBJ1-2|NA|TRBV7-9|few
TGTGCCAGCAGCTTAGTCATGCTCGCCCAAAACCATGGCTACACCTTC
CASSLVMLAQNHGYTF
>TRBJ2-7|NA|TRBV18|many
TGTGCCAGCTCACCACAGTCGAGAAGGGACTGGGAGAGCGAGCAGTACTTC
CASSPQSRRDWESEQYF
>TRBJ2-1|TRBD2|TRBV27|few
TGTGCCAGCAGATACCTTCGGGCGGGAGGAGAGAATGAGCAGTTCTTC
CASRYLRAGGENEQFF
>TRBJ2-7|NA|TRBV7-8|many
TGTGCCAGCAGCTTAGGGAGGGGCGACGAGCAGTACTTC
CASSLGRGDEQYF
>TRBJ2-1|TRBD2|TRBV20-1|many
TGCAGTGCTCCAAAACCAGCGGGAGGGAGGAATAATGAGCAGTTCTTC
CSAPKPAGGRNNEQFF